Below are 18 T cell receptor beta chains sequenced from a single sample in a study of T cells in Graves' hyperthyroidism and ophthalmopathy. Amplification targeted TCR beta CDR3 regions from RNA transcripts. An initial round of RT-PCR targeting the TCR CDR3 relied on the HTBI primer set. TCRdb re-called the multiplex PCR reads with MiXCR, one entry per CDR3 protein. The sample yields roughly 840,000 distinct CDR3 sequences, more than 30% seen once. Sequenced sample: blood. These receptors were obtained from a man between 18 and 29 years old with Graves' hyperthyroidism.

This clonotype has a count of ten or more. This chain links TRBV24-1 with TRBJ2-2; the D is unclear. Germline CDR1 and CDR2: KGHDR and SFDVKD. Trimming removed 9 bases at V and 0 bases at J, with 7 bases between. The CDR3 consists of 13 residues. Here the CDR3 DNA reads TGTGCCACCGAGGCTACGAACACCGGGGAGCTGTTTTTT. Translation: CATEATNTGELFF.

This clonotype was observed once. V gene TRBV20-1 combines with J gene TRBJ2-2, with D perhaps matching TRBD2 (6 bases). Germline CDR1 DFQATT, CDR2 SNEGSKA (reference sequence). Trimming removed 1 base from V and 2 bases from J, with 14 bases in between. The CDR3 covers 16 residues. This CDR3 reads CSARVAPGLNTGELFF. The CDR3 DNA follows: TGCAGTGCTAGAGTGGCGCCGGGACTTAACACCGGGGAGCTGTTTTTT.

The chain uses TRBV12-3 or TRBV12-4 and TRBJ2-7, with D perhaps matching TRBD1 or TRBD2 (5 bases each). This CDR3 comprises 14 residues. Trimming removed 5 bases at V and 2 bases at J, with 13 bases between. The CDR3 protein is CASSIGTVTYEQYF. CDR3 nucleotides: TGTGCCAGCAGTATTGGGACGGTTACCTACGAGCAGTACTTC.

This clonotype showed up many times. The rearrangement links TRBV7-2 to TRBJ2-7, with D uncertain. Trimming left V 5 bases short and J 1 base short, with 6 bases between. The germline CDR1 and CDR2 sequences are SGHTA and FQGNSA. The CDR3 contains 12 residues. CDR3 sequence reads: CASSQESYEQYF. The DNA for the CDR3 is TGTGCCAGCAGCCAAGAGTCCTACGAGCAGTACTTC. Supplemented by reference TRBV7-2 and TRBJ2-7, the full variable domain reads GAGVSQSPSNKVTEKGKDVELRCDPISGHTALYWYRQSLGQGLEFLIYFQGNSAPDKSGLPSDRFSAERTGGSVSTLTIQRTQQEDSAVYLCASSQESYEQYFGPGTRLTVT.

This clonotype was picked up a small number of times. The rearrangement uses TRBV11-2 and TRBJ1-1; D not certain. Germline CDR1 reads SGHAT; CDR2 reads FQNNGV. The CDR3 covers 13 residues. With 2 bases removed from V and 11 bases from J, the gap between germline ends came to 15 bases. The CDR3: CASSLSVGRRAFF. DNA for the CDR3: TGTGCCAGCAGCTTAAGCGTAGGCCGCCGGGCTTTCTTT.

This clonotype occurred many times. The chain employs TRBV7-8 and TRBJ2-7, with a weak D call TRBD2 (5 bases). V was trimmed by 5 bases and J by 6 bases, leaving 11 bases between them. Per the germline V gene, CDR1 is SGHVS and CDR2 is FQNEAQ. This CDR3 is built from 12 residues. The CDR3 DNA sequence: TGTGCCAGCAGCGCACTAGGAGTCGAGCAGTACTTC. This translates into CASSALGVEQYF.

The chain has TRBV19 and TRBJ2-7; 7 bases line up with TRBD2. Trimming at V came to 9 bases and at J to 4 bases, leaving 3 bases not matched to a gene. The CDR3 has 11 amino acids. Germline-derived CDR1 and CDR2 are LNHDA and SQIVND (reference sequence). CDR3 protein: CASGRYYEQYF. CDR3 coding DNA: TGTGCCAGCGGGAGGTATTACGAGCAGTACTTC.

This clonotype was found many times. CDR3 protein: CATSDSQQGTGYEQYF. DNA of the CDR3: TGTGCCACCAGTGATTCGCAACAGGGGACAGGCTACGAGCAGTACTTC. The chain recombines TRBV24-1 with TRBJ2-7; 8 positions agree with TRBD1. The CDR3 loop spans 16 amino acids. Germline trimming cut 2 bases from V and 3 bases from J; bases unmatched to any gene: 8. The germline gives CDR1 KGHDR, CDR2 SFDVKD.

Ten or more counts support this clonotype. The J gene is TRBJ1-2, the V gene TRBV7-8, with D unresolved. V was pared by 1 base and J by 4 bases, with 10 bases between. The germline V gene encodes CDR1 SGHVS and CDR2 FQNEAQ. CDR3 length: 14 residues. DNA of the CDR3: TGTGCCAGCAGCTTAGGAAGTGTTCCCTATGGCTACACCTTC. It is translated as CASSLGSVPYGYTF.

A few counts support this clonotype. The chain recombines TRBV2 with TRBJ1-6, with a weak D call TRBD1 (5 bases). The germline V gene encodes CDR1 SNHLY and CDR2 FYNNEI. Trimming took 5 bases from V and 7 from J, leaving 15 bases between them. The CDR3 spans 15 residues. The CDR3 DNA sequence: TGTGCCAGCAGTCGGCAGGGAGTGGGGAATTCACCCCTCCACTTT. Translated: CASSRQGVGNSPLHF.

The gene calls are TRBV7-3 and TRBJ2-7; TRBD1 matches at 8 bases. Per germline, CDR1 SGHTA and CDR2 FQGTGA. This CDR3 has 16 residues. V lost 2 bases, J lost 3 bases, and 9 bases stayed unmatched. CDR3 bases: TGTGCCAGCAGCTTAGTCCCGGACAGGGTGGTCTACGAGCAGTACTTC. Translated, it gives CASSLVPDRVVYEQYF.

The J gene is TRBJ2-2, the V gene TRBV5-1; 7 bases agree with TRBD2. The junction had 3 bases not matched to a gene; V was cut back by 4 bases and J by 0 bases. CDR1 and CDR2 from the germline V gene are SGHRS and YFSETQ. The CDR3 has 15 residues. CDR3 in DNA: TGCGCCAGCAGCCCTCTAGCGGCGAACACCGGGGAGCTGTTTTTT. Translating it yields CASSPLAANTGELFF.

The J gene is TRBJ1-5, the V gene TRBV19; TRBD1 matches 7 bases. This CDR3 region has 16 residues. After removal of 9 bases from V and 0 bases from J, the junction contained 11 bases not matched to a gene. The germline gives CDR1 LNHDA, CDR2 SQIVND (reference sequence). CDR3 residues: CASIPRGGHSNQPQHF. As DNA, the CDR3 is TGTGCCAGCATTCCTCGAGGGGGCCATAGCAATCAGCCCCAGCATTTT.

This clonotype appeared many times. V usage is TRBV19 and J usage is TRBJ1-1, with a weak D call TRBD1 (5 bases). This CDR3 is built from 15 residues. CDR1 is LNHDA and CDR2 is SQIVND in the germline V gene (reference sequence). V was pared by 5 bases and J by 1 base, with 14 bases between. CDR3 residues: CASSSPGRKNTEAFF. The CDR3 DNA follows: TGTGCCAGTAGTTCCCCGGGACGGAAGAACACTGAAGCTTTCTTT.

This clonotype was seen more than once but under ten times. The chain is built from TRBV20-1 and TRBJ2-7; no firm D call. The ends were cut back, 5 bases at V and 1 base at J, with 12 bases in the middle. This CDR3 comprises 13 residues. Germline lookup yields CDR1 DFQATT and CDR2 SNEGSKA (reference sequence). The CDR3 nucleotides read TGCAGTGCTTGCGACACAATATCCTACGAGCAGTACTTC. Translating it yields CSACDTISYEQYF.

The CDR3 nucleotides are TGTGCCAGCAGCCCCTACAGGATCGGGGCTGAAGCTTTCTTT. As protein: CASSPYRIGAEAFF. The gene calls are TRBV7-8 and TRBJ1-1; D perhaps matches TRBD1 (5 bases). Germline assignment: CDR1 SGHVS and CDR2 FQNEAQ. V shed 5 bases and J shed 6 bases, with 16 bases lying between them. The CDR3 is 14 residues long.

This rearrangement joins TRBV12-3 or TRBV12-4 to TRBJ2-7, with TRBD1 as a possible D gene (6 bases). The CDR3 has 12 amino acids. The V gene lost 7 bases and the J gene lost 3 bases, with 10 bases spanning the gap. The CDR3 sequence is CASTQGFYEQYF. The CDR3 DNA reads TGTGCCAGCACCCAGGGGTTCTACGAGCAGTACTTC.

The V call is TRBV7-6, the J call TRBJ1-1, with D possibly matching TRBD1 (6 bases). Deletions cut 5 bases from V and 8 bases from J, with 18 bases between. CDR3 length equals 14 residues. Germline V gives CDR1 SGHVS, CDR2 FNYEAQ. CDR3 sequence reads: CASSEERGGGEAFF. CDR3 nucleotide sequence: TGTGCCAGCAGCGAAGAAAGGGGGGGTGGGGAAGCTTTCTTT.